This T cell receptor beta chain was identified in a study of blood T cell repertoires in COVID-19. On the study more broadly: PBMCs, B-cell-depleted T cells, or T cells were the source of the cDNA or gDNA that made up the material.

V lost 4 bases and J 2 bases, leaving 8 bases between the germline ends. Germline CDR1 is MNHEY and CDR2 is SVGAGI. The CDR3 is 13 amino acids. The data were produced by immunoSEQ multiplex PCR, yet TCRdb's version contains in-frame clones alone and is incomplete. The table has roughly 300,000 clones, 75% to 90% seen once; the top ten hold over 1.2%. The clonotype originates from a woman in her 40s who had recovered from COVID-19. V and J are TRBV6-5 and TRBJ1-2, with a possible D match to TRBD1 (6 bases). The sample was peripheral blood. The CDR3 DNA reads as TGTGCCAGCAGTTCCACAGGGAACTATGGCTACACCTTC. Translation: CASSSTGNYGYTF.